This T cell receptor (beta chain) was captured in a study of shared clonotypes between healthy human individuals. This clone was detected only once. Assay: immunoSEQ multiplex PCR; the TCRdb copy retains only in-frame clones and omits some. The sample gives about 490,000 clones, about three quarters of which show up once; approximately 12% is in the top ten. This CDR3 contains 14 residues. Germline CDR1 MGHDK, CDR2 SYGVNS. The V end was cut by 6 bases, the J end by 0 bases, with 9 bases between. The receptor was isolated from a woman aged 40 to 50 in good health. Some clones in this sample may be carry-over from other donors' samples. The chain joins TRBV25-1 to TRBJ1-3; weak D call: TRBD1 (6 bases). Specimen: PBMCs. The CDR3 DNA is TGTGCCAGCAGAGACAGGAACTCTGGAAACACCATATATTTT. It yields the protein CASRDRNSGNTIYF.